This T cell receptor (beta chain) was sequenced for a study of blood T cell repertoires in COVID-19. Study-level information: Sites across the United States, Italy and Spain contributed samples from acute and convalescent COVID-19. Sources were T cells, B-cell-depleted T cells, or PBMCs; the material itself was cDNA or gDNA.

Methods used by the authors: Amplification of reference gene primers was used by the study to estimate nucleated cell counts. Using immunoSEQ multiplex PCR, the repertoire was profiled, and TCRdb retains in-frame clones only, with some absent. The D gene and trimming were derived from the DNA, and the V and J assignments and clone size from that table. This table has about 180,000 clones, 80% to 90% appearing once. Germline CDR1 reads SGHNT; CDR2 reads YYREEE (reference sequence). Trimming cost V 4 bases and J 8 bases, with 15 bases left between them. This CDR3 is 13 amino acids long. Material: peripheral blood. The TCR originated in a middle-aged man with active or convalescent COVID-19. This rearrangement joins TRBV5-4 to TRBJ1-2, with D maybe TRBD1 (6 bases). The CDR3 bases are TGTGCCAGCAGCCTGGACGGGACATTAGGCTACACCTTC. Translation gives CASSLDGTLGYTF.